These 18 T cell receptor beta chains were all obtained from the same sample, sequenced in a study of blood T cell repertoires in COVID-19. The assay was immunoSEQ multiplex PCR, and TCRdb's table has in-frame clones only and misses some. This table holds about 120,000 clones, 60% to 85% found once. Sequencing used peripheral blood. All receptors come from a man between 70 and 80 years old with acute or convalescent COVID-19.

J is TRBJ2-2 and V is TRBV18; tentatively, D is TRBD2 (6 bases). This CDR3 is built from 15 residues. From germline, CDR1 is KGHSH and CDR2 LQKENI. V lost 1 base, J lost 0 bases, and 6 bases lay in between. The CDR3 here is CASSPRGANTGELFF. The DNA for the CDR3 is TGTGCCAGCTCACCACGGGGGGCGAACACCGGGGAGCTGTTTTTT.

CDR3 in DNA: TGTGCCGGCGGGACAGGGGGGAACACCGGGGAGCTGTTTTTT. This sequence encodes CAGGTGGNTGELFF. The chain joins TRBV19 to TRBJ2-2; 11 nucleotides align to TRBD1. V trimming: 11 bases; J trimming: 1 base; junction bases outside the gene matches: 3. Looked up from germline, CDR1 is LNHDA and CDR2 is SQIVND (reference sequence). CDR3 length: 14 residues.

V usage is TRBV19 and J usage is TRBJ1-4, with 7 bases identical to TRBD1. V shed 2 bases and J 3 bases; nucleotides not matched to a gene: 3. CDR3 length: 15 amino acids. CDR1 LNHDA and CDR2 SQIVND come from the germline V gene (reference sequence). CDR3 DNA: TGTGCCAGTAGTATAAACAGGGGAGCTAATGAAAAACTGTTTTTT. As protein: CASSINRGANEKLFF.

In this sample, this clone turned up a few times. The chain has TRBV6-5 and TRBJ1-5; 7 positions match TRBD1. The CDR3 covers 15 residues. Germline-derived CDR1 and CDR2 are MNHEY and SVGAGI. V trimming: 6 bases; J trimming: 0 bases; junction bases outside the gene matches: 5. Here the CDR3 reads CASSPTGYSNQPQHF. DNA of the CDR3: TGTGCCAGCAGCCCGACAGGGTATAGCAATCAGCCCCAGCATTTT.

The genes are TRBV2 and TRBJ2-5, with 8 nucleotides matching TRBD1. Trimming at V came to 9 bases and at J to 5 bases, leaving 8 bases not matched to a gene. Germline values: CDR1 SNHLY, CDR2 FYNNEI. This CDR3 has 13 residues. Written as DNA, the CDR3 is TGTGCCAGGGGAGGACAGGGCGGGGAGACCCAGTACTTC. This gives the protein CARGGQGGETQYF.

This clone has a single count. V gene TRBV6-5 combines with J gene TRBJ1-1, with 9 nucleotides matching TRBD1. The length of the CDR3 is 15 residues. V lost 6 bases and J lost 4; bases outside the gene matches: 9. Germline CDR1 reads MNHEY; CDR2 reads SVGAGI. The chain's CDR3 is CASSRDRVSATEAFF. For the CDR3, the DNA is TGTGCCAGCAGCCGGGACAGGGTGTCGGCCACTGAAGCTTTCTTT.

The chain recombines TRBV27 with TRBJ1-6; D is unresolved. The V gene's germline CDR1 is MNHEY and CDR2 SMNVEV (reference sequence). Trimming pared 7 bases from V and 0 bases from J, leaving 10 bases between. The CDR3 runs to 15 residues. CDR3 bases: TGTGCCAGCACCCGTCAGTTCTCCTATAATTCACCCCTCCACTTT. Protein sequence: CASTRQFSYNSPLHF.

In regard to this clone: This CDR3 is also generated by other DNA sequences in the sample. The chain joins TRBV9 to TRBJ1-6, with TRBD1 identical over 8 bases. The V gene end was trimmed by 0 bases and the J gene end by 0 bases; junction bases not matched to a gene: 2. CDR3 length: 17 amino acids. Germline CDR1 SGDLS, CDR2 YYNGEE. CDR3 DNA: TGTGCCAGCAGCGTAGGGACAGGGAGCTCCTATAATTCACCCCTCCACTTT. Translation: CASSVGTGSSYNSPLHF.

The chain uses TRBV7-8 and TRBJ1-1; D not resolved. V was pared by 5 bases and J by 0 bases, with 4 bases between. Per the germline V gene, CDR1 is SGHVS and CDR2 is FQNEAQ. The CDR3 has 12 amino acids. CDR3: CASSPVNTEAFF. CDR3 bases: TGTGCCAGCAGCCCCGTGAACACTGAAGCTTTCTTT.

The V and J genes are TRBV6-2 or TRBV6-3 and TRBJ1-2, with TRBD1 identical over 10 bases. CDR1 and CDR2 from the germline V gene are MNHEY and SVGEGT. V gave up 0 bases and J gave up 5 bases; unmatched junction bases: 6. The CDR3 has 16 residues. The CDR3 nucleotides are TGTGCCAGCAGTTACTCCCGACAGGGGGCGAAGTATGGCTACACCTTC. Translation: CASSYSRQGAKYGYTF.

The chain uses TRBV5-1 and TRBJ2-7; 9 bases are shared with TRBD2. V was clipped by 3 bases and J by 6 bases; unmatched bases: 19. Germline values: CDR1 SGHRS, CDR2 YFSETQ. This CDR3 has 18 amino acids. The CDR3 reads CASSSQPSGASGAGEQYF. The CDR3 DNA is TGCGCCAGCAGCTCACAACCCTCAGGGGCTAGCGGGGCAGGCGAGCAGTACTTC.

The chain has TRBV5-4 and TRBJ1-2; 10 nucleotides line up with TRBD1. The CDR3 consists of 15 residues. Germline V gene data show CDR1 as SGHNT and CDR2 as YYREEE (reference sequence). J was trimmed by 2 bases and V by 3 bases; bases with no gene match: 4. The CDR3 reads CASSSRDRGNYGYTF. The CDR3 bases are TGTGCCAGCAGCTCCCGGGACAGGGGAAACTATGGCTACACCTTC.

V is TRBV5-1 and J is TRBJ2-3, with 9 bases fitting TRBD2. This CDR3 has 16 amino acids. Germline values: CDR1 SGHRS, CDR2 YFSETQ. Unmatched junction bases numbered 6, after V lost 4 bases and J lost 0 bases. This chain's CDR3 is CASSVPAGGSTDTQYF. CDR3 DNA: TGCGCCAGCAGCGTCCCAGCGGGGGGTAGCACAGATACGCAGTATTTT.

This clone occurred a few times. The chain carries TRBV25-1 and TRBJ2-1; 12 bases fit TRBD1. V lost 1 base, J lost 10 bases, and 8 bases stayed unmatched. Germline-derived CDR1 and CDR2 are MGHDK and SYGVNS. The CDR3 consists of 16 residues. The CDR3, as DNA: TGTGCCAGCAGTGAATTTGTCGGGACAGGGGGCAACGAGCAGTTCTTC. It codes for CASSEFVGTGGNEQFF.

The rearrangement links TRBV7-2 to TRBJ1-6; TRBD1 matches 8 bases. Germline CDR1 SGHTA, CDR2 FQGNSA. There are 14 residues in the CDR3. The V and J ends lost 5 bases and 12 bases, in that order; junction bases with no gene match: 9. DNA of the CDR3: TGTGCCAGCAGCCTAGTCGGACAGGGCTTACCCCTCCACTTT. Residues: CASSLVGQGLPLHF.

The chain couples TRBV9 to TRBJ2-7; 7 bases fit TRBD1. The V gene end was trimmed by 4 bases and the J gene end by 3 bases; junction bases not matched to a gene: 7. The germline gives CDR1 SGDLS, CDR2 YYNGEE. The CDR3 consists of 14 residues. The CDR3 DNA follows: TGTGCCAGCAGCCCTACGGGACAGATCTACGAGCAGTACTTC. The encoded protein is CASSPTGQIYEQYF.

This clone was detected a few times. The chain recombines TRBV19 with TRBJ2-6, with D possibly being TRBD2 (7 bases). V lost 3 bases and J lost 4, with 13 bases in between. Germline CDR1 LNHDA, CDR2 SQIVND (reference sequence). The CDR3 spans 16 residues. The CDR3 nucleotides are TGTGCCAGTAGTATTGGGAGGGGGGAAGGGGCCAACGTCCTGACTTTC. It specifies CASSIGRGEGANVLTF.

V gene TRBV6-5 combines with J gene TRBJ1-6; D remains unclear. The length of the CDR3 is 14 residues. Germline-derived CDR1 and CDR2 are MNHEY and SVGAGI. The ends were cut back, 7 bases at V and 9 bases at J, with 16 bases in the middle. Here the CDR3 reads CASTPTTRVSPLHF. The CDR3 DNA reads TGTGCCAGCACCCCGACCACTAGAGTTTCACCCCTCCACTTT.